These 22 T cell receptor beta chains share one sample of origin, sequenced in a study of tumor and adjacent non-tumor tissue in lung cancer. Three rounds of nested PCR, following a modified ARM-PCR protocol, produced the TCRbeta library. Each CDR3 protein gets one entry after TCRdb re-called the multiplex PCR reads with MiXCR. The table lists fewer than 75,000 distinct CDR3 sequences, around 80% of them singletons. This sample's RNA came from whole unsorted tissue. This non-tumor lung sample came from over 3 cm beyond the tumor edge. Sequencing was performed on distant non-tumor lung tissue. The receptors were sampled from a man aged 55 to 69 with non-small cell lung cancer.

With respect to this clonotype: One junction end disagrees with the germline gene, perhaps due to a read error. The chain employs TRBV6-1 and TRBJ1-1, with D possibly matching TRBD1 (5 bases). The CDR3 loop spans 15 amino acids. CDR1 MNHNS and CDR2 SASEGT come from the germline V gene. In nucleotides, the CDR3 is TGTGCCAACACCGAGGACCGCGGTATGGACACTAAAGCTTTCTTT. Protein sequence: CANTEDRGMDTKAFF.

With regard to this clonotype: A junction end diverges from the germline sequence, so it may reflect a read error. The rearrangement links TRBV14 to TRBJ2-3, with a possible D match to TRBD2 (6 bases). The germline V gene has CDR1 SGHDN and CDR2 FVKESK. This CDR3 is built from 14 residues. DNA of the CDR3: TGTGCCAGCAAGGGCGGGATTAACACAGATACTCAGTATTTT. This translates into CASKGGINTDTQYF.

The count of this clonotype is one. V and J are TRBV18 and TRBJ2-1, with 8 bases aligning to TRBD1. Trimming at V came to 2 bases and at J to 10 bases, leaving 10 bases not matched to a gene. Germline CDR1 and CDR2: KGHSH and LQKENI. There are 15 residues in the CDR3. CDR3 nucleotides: TGTGCCAGCTCACCAAAGCAGGGGGCTCAAAACGAGCAGTTCTTC. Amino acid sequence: CASSPKQGAQNEQFF.

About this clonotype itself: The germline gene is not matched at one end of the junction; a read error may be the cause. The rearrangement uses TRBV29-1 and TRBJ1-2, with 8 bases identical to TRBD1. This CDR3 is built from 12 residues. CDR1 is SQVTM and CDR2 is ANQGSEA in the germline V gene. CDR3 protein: CTVEGDRQGYTF. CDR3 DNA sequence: TGCACCGTTGAGGGGGACAGGCAGGGCTACACCTTC.

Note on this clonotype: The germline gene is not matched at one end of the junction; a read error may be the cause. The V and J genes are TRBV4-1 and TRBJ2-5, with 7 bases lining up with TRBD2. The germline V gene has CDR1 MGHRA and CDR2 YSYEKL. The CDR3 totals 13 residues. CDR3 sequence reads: CANSRLASQTQYF. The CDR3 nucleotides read TGCGCCAACAGCCGACTAGCTTCTCAGACCCAGTACTTC.

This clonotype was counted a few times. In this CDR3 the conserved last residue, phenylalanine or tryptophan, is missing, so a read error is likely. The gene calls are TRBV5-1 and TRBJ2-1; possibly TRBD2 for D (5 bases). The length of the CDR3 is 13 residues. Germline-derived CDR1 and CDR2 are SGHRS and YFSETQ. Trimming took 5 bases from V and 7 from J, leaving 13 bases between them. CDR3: CASSWGEGNEQFL. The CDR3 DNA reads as TGCGCCAGCAGTTGGGGAGAGGGTAATGAGCAGTTCCTC.

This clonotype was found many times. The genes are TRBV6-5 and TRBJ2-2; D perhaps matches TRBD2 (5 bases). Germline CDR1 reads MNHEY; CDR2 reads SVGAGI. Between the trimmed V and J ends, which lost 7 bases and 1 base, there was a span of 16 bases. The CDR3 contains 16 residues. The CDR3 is CASIGLERMNTGELFF. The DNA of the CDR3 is TGTGCCAGCATCGGCCTGGAGCGGATGAACACCGGGGAGCTGTTTTTT.

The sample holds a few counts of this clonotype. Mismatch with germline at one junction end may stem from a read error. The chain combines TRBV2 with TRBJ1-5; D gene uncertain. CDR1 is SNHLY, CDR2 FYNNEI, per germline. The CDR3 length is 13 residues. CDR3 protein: CASSRDSNQPHHF. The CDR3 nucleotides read TGTGCCAGCAGTCGGGATAGCAATCAGCCCCACCATTTT.

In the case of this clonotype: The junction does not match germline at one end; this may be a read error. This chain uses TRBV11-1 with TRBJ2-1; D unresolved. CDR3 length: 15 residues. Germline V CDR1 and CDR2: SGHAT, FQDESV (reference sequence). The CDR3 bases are TGTGCCAGCAGCTTCGACACATATAGTACCAATGAGCAGTCCTTC. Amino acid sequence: CASSFDTYSTNEQSF.

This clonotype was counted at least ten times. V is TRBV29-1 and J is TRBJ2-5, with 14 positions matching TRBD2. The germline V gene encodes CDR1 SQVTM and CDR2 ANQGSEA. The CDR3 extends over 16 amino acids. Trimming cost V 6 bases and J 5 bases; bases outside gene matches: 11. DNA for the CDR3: TGCAGCGTAGCGGGACTAGCGGGAGAATTCGGTGAGACCCAGTACTTC. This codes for CSVAGLAGEFGETQYF.

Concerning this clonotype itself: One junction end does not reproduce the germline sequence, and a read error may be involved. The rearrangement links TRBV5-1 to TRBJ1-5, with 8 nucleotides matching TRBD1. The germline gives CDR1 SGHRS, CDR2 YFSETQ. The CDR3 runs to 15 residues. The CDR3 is CASSRTGREDQPQHF. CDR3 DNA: TGCGCTAGCAGCCGGACAGGGCGTGAGGATCAGCCCCAGCATTTT.

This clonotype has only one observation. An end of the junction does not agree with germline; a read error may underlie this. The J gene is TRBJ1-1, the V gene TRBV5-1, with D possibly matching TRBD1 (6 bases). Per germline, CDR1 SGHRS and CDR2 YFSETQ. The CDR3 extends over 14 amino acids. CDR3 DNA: TGCGCAAGCAGCTTGGCCGGGAGGGGGACTGAAGCTTTCTTT. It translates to CASSLAGRGTEAFF.

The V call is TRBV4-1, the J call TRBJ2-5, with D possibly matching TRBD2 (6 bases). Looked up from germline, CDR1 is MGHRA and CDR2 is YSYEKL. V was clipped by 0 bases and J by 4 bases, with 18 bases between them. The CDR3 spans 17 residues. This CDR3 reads CASSQEDGRSRVETQYF. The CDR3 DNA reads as TGCGCCAGCAGCCAAGAGGATGGGAGGTCGAGGGTAGAGACCCAGTACTTC.

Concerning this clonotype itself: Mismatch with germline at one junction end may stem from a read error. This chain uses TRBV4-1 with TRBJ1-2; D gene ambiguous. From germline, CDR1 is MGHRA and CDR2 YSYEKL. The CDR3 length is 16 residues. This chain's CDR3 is CANSQAAETPDYGYTF. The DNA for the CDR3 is TGCGCCAACAGCCAGGCCGCAGAGACACCTGACTATGGCTACACCTTC.

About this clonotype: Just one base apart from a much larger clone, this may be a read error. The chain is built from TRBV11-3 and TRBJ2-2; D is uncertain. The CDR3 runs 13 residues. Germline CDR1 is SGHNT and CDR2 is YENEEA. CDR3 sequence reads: CASSSFSTRELFF. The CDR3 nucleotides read TGTGCCAGCAGCTCCTTTTCCACCAGGGAGCTGTTTTTT. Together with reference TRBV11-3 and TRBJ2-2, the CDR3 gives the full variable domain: EAGVVQSPRYKIIEKKQPVAFWCNPISGHNTLYWYLQNLGQGPELLIRYENEEAVDDSQLPKDRFSAERLKGVDSTLKIQPAELGDSAVYLCASSSFSTRELFFGEGSRLTVL.

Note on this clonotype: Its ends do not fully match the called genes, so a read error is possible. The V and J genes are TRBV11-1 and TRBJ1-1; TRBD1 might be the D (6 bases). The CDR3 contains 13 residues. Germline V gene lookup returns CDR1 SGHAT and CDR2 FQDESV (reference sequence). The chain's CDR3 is CAGSLAPGAEASF. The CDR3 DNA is TGTGCTGGCAGCTTAGCGCCGGGGGCTGAAGCTTCCTTT.

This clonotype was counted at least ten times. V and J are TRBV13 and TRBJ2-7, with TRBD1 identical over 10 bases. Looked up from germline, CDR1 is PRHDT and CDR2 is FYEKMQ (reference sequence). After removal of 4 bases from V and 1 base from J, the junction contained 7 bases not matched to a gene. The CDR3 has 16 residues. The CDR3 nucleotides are TGTGCCAGCAGCTCCGATGGACAGGGGGGATCCTACGAGCAGTACTTC. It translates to CASSSDGQGGSYEQYF.

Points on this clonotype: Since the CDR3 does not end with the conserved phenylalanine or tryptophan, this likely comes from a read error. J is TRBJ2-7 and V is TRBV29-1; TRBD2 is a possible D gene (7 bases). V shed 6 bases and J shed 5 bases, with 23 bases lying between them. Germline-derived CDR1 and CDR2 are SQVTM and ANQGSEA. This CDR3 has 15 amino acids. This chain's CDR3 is CSVTRGGQGSHEQYI. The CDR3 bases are TGCAGCGTAACAAGGGGGGGACAAGGTTCCCACGAGCAGTACATC.

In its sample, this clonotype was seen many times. The DNA of the CDR3 is TGTGCCAGCAGTCGGGTGCAAATGAACACCGGGGAGCTGTTTTTT. Translation: CASSRVQMNTGELFF. The V gene is TRBV9, the J gene TRBJ2-2; no clear D gene. Trimming pared 5 bases from V and 1 base from J, leaving 12 bases between. Germline lookup yields CDR1 SGDLS and CDR2 YYNGEE. This CDR3 is 15 amino acids long.

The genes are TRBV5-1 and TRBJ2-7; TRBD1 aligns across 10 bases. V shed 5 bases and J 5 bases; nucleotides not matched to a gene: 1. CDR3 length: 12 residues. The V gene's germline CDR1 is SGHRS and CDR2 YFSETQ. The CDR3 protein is CASRGTGDEQYF. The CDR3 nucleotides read TGCGCCAGCAGGGGGACAGGGGACGAGCAGTACTTC. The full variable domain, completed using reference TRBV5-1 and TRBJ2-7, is KAGVTQTPRYLIKTRGQQVTLSCSPISGHRSVSWYQQTPGQGLQFLFEYFSETQRNKGNFPGRFSGRQFSNSRSEMNVSTLELGDSALYLCASRGTGDEQYFGPGTRLTVT.

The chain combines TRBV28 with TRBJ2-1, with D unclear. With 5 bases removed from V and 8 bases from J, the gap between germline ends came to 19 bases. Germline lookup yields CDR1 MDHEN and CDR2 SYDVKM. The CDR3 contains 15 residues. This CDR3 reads CASSPRIPILYEQFF. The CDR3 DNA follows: TGTGCCAGCAGTCCCAGAATCCCAATATTGTATGAGCAGTTCTTC.

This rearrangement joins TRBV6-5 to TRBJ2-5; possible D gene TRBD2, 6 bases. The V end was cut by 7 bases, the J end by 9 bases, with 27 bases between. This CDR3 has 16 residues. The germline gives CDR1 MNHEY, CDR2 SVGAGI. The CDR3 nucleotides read TGTGCCAGCAAAGGGTGGAAGGAGGGGACGGTGCGGGCCCAGTACTTC. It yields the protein CASKGWKEGTVRAQYF.